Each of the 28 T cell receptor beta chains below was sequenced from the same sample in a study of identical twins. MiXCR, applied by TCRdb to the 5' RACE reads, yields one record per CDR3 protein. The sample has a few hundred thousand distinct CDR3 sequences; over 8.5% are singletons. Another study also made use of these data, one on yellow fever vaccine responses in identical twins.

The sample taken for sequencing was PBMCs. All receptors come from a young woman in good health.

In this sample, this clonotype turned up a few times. CDR3 loop: CASSSAGTNGYTF. The CDR3 DNA is TGTGCCAGCAGTTCCGCCGGGACGAATGGCTACACCTTC. The chain joins TRBV6-6 to TRBJ1-2; D is possibly TRBD1 (5 bases). V dropped 4 bases and J dropped 6 bases, with 12 bases sitting between them. The length of the CDR3 is 13 residues. Germline assignment: CDR1 MNHNY and CDR2 SVGAGI (reference sequence).

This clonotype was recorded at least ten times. The CDR3 nucleotides are TGTGCCAGCAGTGCGGGAGCCCGGGGGGAGCAGTACTTC. It translates to CASSAGARGEQYF. This rearrangement joins TRBV28 to TRBJ2-7; 7 bases map to TRBD2. From germline, CDR1 is MDHEN and CDR2 SYDVKM. V lost 5 bases to trimming and J lost 7 bases; unmatched junction nucleotides: 8. The CDR3 sequence is 13 residues long.

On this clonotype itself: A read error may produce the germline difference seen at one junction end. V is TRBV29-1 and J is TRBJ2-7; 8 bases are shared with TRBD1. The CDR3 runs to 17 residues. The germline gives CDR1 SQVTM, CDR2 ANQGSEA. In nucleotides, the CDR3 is TGCAACGTTGACGGCAGGGGGCTTGGACTCGGAGGCTACGAGCAGTACTTC. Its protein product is CNVDGRGLGLGGYEQYF.

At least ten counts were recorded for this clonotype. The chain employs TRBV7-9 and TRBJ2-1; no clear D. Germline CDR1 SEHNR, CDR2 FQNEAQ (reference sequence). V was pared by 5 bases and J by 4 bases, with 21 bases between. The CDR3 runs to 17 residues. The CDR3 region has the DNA TGTGCCAGCAGCACCCCCGCCAACCTTATGACGTACAATGAGCAGTTCTTC. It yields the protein CASSTPANLMTYNEQFF. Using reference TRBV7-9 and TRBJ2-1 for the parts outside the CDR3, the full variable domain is DTGVSQNPRHKITKRGQNVTFRCDPISEHNRLYWYRQTLGQGPEFLTYFQNEAQLEKSRLLSDRFSAERPKGSFSTLEIQRTEQGDSAMYLCASSTPANLMTYNEQFFGPGTRLTVL.

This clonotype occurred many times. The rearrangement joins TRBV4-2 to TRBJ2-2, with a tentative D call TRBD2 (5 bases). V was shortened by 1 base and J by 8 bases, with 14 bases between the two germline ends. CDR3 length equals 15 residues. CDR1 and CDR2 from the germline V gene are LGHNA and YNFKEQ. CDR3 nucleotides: TGTGCCAGCAGCCAAGCCTACGGGGTTCTGGGGGAGCTGTTTTTT. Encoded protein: CASSQAYGVLGELFF.

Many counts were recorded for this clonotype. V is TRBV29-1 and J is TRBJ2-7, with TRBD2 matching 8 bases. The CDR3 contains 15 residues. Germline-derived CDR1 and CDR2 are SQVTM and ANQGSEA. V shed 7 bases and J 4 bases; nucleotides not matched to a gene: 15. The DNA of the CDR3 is TGCAGCGCCTCTTACGGGCGGGGGGATCCATACGAGCAGTACTTC. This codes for CSASYGRGDPYEQYF.

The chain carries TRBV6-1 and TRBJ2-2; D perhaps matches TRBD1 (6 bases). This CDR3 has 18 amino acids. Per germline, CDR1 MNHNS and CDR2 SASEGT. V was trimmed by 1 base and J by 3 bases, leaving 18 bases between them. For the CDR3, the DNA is TGTGCCAGCAGTGAAGAAACCTACAGGGCGGTAGACACCGGGGAGCTGTTTTTT. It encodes CASSEETYRAVDTGELFF.

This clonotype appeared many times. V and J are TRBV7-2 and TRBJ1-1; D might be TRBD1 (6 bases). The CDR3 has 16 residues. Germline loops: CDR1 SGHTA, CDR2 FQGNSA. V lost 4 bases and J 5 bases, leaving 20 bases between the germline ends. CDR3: CASSSYRGGRVTEAFF. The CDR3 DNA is TGTGCCAGCAGCTCCTACCGGGGGGGGCGGGTGACTGAAGCTTTCTTT.

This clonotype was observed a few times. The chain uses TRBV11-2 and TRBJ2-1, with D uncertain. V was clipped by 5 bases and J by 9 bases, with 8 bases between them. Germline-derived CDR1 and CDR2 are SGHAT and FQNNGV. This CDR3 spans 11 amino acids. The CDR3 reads CASSTYGEQFF. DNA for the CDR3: TGTGCCAGCAGCACCTACGGTGAGCAGTTCTTC.

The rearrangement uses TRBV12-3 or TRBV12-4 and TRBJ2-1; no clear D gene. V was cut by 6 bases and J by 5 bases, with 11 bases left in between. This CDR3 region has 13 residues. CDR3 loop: CASRPQSDNEQFF. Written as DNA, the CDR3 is TGTGCCAGCAGACCGCAAAGCGACAATGAGCAGTTCTTC.

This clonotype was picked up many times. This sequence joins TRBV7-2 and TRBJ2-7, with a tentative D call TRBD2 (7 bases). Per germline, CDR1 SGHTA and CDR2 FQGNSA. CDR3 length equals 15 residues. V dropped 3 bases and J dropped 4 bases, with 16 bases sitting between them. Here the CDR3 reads CASSLAGGGGYEQYF. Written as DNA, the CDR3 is TGTGCCAGCAGCTTGGCCGGAGGGGGAGGGTACGAGCAGTACTTC.

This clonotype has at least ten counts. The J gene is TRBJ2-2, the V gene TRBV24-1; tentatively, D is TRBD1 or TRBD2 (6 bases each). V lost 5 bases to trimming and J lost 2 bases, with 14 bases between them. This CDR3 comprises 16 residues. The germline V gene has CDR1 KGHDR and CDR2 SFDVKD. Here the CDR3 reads CATSGYGGGNTGELFF. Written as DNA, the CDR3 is TGTGCCACCAGTGGGTACGGGGGCGGAAACACCGGGGAGCTGTTTTTT.

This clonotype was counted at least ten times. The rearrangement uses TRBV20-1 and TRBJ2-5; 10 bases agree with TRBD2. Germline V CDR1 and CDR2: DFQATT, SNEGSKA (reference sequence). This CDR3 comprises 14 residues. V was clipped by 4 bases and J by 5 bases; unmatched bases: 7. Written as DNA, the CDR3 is TGCAGTGCTAAGCTAGCGGGAGACGTGGAGACCCAGTACTTC. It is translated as CSAKLAGDVETQYF.

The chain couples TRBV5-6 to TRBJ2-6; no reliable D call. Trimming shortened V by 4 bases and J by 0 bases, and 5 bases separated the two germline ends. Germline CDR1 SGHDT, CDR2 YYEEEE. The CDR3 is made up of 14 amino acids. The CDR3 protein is CASSRNSGANVLTF. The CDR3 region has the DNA TGTGCCAGCAGCCGTAACTCTGGGGCCAACGTCCTGACTTTC.

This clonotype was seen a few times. The CDR3 DNA reads as TGTGCCAGCAGTTACTCGAAGGTTGAAGAGACCCAGTACTTC. Translation: CASSYSKVEETQYF. The chain uses TRBV6-2 or TRBV6-3 and TRBJ2-5; D is unresolved. The CDR3 is 14 amino acids. Germline CDR1 MNHEY, CDR2 SVGEGT. Trimming left V 0 bases short and J 3 bases short, with 8 bases between.

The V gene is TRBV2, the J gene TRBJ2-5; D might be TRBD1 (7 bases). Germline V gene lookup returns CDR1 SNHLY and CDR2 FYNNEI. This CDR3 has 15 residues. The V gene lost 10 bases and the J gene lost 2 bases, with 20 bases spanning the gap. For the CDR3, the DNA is TGTGCCAACCGGACTACAGGGGAACTACAAGAGACCCAGTACTTC. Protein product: CANRTTGELQETQYF.

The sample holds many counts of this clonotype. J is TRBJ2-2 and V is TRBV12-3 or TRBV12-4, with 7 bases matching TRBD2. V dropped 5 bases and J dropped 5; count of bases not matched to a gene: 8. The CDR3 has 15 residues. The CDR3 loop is CASSPLGTKTGELFF. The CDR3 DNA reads TGTGCCAGCAGTCCCCTAGGGACTAAAACCGGGGAGCTGTTTTTT.

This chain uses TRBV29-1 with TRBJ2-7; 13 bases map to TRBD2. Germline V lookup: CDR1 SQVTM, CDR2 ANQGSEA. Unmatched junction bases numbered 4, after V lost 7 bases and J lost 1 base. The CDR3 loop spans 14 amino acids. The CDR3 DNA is TGCAGCGCCCGGACTAGCGGGAGATCCTACGAGCAGTACTTC. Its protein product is CSARTSGRSYEQYF.

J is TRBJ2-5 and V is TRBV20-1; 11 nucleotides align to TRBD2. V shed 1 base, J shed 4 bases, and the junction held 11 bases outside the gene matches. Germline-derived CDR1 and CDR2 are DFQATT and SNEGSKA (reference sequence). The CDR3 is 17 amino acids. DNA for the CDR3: TGCAGTGCTAGAGCAGAAACTAGCGGGAGCGTAGGAGAGACCCAGTACTTC. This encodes CSARAETSGSVGETQYF.

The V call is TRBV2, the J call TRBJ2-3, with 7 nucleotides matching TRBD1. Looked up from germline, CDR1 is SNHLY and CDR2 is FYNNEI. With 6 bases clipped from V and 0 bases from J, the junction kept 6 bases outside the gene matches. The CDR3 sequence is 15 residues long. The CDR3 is CASSPDRVSTDTQYF. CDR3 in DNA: TGTGCCAGCAGCCCTGACAGGGTTAGCACAGATACGCAGTATTTT.

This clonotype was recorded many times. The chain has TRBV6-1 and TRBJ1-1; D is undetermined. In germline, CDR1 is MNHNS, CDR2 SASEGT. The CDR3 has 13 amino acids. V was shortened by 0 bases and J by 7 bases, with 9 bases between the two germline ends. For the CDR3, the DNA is TGTGCCAGCAGTGAAGCGGGCCGGGATGAAGCTTTCTTT. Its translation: CASSEAGRDEAFF.

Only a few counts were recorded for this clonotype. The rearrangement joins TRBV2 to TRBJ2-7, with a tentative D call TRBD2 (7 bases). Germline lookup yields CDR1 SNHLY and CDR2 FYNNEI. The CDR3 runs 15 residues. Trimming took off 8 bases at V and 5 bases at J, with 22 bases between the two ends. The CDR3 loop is CASRGPAGALNEQYF. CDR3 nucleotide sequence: TGTGCCAGCCGTGGACCGGCGGGGGCCCTAAACGAGCAGTACTTC.

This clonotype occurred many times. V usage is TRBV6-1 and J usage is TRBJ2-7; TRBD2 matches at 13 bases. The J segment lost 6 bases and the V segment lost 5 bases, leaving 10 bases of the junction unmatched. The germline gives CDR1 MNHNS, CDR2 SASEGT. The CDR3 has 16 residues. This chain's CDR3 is CASSPGLAGAESEQYF. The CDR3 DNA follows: TGTGCCAGCAGTCCCGGACTAGCGGGAGCTGAATCCGAGCAGTACTTC.

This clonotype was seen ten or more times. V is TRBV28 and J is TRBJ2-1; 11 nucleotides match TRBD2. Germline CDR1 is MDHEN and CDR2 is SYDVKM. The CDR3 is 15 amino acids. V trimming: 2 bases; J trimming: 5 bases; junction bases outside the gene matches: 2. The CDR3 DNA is TGTGCCAGCAGTTTAGGGGGACTAGCGGACAATGAGCAGTTCTTC. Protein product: CASSLGGLADNEQFF.

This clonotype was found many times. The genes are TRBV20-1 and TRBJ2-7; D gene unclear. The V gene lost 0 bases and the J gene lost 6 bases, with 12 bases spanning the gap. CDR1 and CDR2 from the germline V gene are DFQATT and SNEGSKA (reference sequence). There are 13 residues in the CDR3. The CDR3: CSARDQAAPEQYF. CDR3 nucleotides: TGCAGTGCTAGAGATCAGGCAGCTCCCGAGCAGTACTTC.

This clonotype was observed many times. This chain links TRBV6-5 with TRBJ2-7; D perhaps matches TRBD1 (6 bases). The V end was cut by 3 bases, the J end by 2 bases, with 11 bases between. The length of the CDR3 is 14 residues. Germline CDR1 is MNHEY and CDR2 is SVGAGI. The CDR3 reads CASSYTSGAYEQYF. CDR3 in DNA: TGTGCCAGCAGTTATACATCAGGGGCCTACGAGCAGTACTTC.

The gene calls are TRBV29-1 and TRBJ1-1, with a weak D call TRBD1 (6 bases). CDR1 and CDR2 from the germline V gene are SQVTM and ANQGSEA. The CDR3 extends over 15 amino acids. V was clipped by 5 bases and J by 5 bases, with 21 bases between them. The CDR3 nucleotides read TGCAGCGTTCCACCATCACAGGGAAAGGGAACTGAAGCTTTCTTT. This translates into CSVPPSQGKGTEAFF.

CDR3 DNA: TGTGCCAGCAGCCGGGACAGGGTAGGAGGGGGCTACACCTTC. Amino acid sequence: CASSRDRVGGGYTF. The V call is TRBV3-1, the J call TRBJ1-2, with 9 nucleotides matching TRBD1. CDR3 length: 14 residues. Germline values: CDR1 LGHDT, CDR2 YNNKEL (reference sequence). The junction had 8 bases not matched to a gene; V was cut back by 4 bases and J by 8 bases.